The T cell receptor (beta chain) under discussion was sequenced for a study of cytomegalovirus exposure and HLA in healthy donors. Notes on the study in general: Data from an earlier analysis indicated that most TCR beta V segments were productive either about 87% or about 30% of the time.

Germline CDR1 and CDR2: SGDLS and YYNGEE. The V segment lost 1 base and the J segment 6 bases; nucleotides outside the gene matches: 0. The CDR3 has 15 residues. On this clone: Its antigen is unknown.

Use of 60 Vbeta and 13 Jbeta primers characterized the PCR. Here immunoSEQ multiplex PCR was the method, and the copy in TCRdb shows in-frame clones only, minus some. Of 100,000 to 150,000 clones detected, around 72% appear once; the ten largest clones hold roughly 8.2%. This TCR was recovered from a woman aged 40 to 50 in good health and CMV-seropositive. The sequenced material came from PBMCs. The genes are TRBV9 and TRBJ2-2; TRBD2 matches at 13 bases. The CDR3 bases are TGTGCCAGCAGCGTAACTAGCGGGGGGGCCGGGGAGCTGTTTTTT. Translating gives CASSVTSGGAGELFF. The full variable domain, in which reference TRBV9 and TRBJ2-2 provide the parts outside the CDR3, is DSGVTQTPKHLITATGQRVTLRCSPRSGDLSVYWYQQSLDQGLQFLIQYYNGEERAKGNILERFSAQQFPDLHSELNLSSLELGDSALYFCASSVTSGGAGELFFGEGSRLTVL.